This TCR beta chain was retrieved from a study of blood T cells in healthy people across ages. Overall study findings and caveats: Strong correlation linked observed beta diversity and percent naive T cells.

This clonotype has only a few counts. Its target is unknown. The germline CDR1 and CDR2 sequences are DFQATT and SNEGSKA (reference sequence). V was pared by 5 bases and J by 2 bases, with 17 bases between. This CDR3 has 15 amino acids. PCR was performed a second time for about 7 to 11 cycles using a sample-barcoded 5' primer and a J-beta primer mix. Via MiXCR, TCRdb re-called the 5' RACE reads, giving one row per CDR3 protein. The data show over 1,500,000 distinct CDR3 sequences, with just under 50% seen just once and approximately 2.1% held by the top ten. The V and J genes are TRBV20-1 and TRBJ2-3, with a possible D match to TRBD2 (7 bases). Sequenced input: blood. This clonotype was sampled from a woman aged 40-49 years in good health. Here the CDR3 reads CSADDRRGNTDTQYF. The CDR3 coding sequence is TGCAGTGCTGACGACAGGCGGGGGAACACAGATACGCAGTATTTT.